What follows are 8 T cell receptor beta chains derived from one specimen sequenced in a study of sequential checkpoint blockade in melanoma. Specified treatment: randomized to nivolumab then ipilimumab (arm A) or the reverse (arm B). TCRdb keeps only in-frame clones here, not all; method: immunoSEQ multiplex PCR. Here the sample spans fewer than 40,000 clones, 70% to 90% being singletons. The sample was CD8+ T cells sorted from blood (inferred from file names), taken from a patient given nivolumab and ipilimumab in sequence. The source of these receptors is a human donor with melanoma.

The CDR3 loop reads CSGRGDRATDTQYF. The CDR3 nucleotides are TGCAGCGGGAGGGGGGACAGGGCAACAGATACGCAGTATTTT. V usage is TRBV29-1 and J usage is TRBJ2-3; 9 bases agree with TRBD1. The ends lost 7 bases at V and 3 bases at J; junction bases unmatched: 8. CDR3 length: 14 residues. Per the germline V gene, CDR1 is SQVTM and CDR2 is ANQGSEA.

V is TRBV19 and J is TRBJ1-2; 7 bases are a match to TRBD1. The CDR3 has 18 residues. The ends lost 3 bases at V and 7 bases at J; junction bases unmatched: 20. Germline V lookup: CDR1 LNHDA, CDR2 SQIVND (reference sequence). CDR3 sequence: CASSITVRDSRRVGGYTF. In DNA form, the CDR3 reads TGTGCCAGTAGTATTACCGTCCGGGACAGCAGAAGGGTCGGTGGCTACACCTTC. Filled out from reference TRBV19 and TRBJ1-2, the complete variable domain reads DGGITQSPKYLFRKEGQNVTLSCEQNLNHDAMYWYRQDPGQGLRLIYYSQIVNDFQKGDIAEGYSVSREKKESFPLTVTSAQKNPTAFYLCASSITVRDSRRVGGYTFGSGTRLTVV.

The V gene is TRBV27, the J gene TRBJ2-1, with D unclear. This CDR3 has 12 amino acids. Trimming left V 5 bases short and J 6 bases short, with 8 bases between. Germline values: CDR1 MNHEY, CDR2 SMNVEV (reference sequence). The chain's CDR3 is CASSPGTNEQFF. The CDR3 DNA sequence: TGTGCCAGCAGTCCAGGAACCAATGAGCAGTTCTTC.

CDR3 region: CASSSGTGGAGGYTF. The CDR3 bases are TGTGCCAGCAGCTCCGGGACAGGGGGCGCCGGTGGCTACACCTTC. The chain joins TRBV7-3 to TRBJ1-2; 12 bases align to TRBD1. J lost 7 bases, V lost 4 bases, and 7 bases had no gene match. The V gene's germline CDR1 is SGHTA and CDR2 FQGTGA. This CDR3 spans 15 amino acids.

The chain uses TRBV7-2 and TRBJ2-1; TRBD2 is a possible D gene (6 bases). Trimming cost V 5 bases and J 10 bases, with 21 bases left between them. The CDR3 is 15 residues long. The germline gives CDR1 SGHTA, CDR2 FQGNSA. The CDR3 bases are TGTGCCAGCAGCCACGGGCTAGCGCGTCCCCTAGAGCAGTTCTTC. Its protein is CASSHGLARPLEQFF.

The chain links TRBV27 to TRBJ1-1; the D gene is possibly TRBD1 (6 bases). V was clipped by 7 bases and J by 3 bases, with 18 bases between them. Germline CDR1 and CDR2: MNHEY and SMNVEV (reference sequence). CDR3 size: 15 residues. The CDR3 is CASTQGLGWDTEAFF. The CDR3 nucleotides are TGTGCCAGCACCCAGGGGCTGGGATGGGACACTGAAGCTTTCTTT.

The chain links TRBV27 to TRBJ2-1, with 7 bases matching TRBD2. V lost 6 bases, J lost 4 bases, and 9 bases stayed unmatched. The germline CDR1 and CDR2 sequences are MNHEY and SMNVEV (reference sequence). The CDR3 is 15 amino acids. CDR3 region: CASRYSGNGYNEQFF. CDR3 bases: TGTGCCAGCAGGTACAGCGGGAATGGGTACAATGAGCAGTTCTTC.

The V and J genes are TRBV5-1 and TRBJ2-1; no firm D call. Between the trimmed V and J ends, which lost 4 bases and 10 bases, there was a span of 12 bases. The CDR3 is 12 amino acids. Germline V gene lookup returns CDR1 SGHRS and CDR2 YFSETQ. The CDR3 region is CASSPAGGEQFF. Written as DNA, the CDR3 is TGCGCCAGCAGCCCGGCAGGTGGCGAGCAGTTCTTC. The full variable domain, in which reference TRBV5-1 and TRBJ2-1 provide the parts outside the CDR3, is KAGVTQTPRYLIKTRGQQVTLSCSPISGHRSVSWYQQTPGQGLQFLFEYFSETQRNKGNFPGRFSGRQFSNSRSEMNVSTLELGDSALYLCASSPAGGEQFFGPGTRLTVL.